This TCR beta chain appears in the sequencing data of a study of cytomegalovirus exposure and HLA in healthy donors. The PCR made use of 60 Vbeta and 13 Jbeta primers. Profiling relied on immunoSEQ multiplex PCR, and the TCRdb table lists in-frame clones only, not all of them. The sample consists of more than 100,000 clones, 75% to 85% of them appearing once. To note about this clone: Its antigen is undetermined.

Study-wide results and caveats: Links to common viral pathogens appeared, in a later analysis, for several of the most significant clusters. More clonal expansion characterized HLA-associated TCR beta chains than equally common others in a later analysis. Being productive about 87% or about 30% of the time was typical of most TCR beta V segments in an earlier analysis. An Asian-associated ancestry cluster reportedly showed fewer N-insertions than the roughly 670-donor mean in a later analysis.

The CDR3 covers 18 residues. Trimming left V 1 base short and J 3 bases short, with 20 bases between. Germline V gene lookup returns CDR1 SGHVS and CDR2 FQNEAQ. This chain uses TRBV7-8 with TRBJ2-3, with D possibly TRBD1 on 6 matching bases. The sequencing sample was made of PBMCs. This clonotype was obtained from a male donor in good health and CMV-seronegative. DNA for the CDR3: TGTGCCAGCAGCTTAGGTTCCAGGGGCAGAAAGGTTACAGATACGCAGTATTTT. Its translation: CASSLGSRGRKVTDTQYF.